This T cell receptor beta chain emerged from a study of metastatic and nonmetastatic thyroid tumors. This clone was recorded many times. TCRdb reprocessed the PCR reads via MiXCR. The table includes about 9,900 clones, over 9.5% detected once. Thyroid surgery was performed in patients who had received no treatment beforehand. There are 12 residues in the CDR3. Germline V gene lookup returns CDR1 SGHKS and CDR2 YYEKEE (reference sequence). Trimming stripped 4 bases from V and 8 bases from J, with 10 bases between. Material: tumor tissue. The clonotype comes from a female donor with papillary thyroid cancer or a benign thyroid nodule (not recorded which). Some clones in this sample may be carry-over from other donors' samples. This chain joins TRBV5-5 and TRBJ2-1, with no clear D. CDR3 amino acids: CASSDRWHEQFF. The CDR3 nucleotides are TGTGCCAGCAGCGACCGATGGCATGAGCAGTTCTTC.